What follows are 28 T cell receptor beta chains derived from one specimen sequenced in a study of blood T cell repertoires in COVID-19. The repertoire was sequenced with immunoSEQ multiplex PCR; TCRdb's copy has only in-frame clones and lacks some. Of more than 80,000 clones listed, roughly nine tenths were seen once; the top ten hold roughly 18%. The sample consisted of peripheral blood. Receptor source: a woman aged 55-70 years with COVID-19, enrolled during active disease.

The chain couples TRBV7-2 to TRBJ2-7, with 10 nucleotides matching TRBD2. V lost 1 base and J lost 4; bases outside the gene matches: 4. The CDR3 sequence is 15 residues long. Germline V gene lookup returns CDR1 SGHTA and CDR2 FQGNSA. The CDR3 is CASSLGGSGGYEQYF. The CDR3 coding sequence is TGTGCCAGCAGCTTAGGCGGTAGCGGGGGGTACGAGCAGTACTTC. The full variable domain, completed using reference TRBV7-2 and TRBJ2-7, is GAGVSQSPSNKVTEKGKDVELRCDPISGHTALYWYRQSLGQGLEFLIYFQGNSAPDKSGLPSDRFSAERTGGSVSTLTIQRTQQEDSAVYLCASSLGGSGGYEQYFGPGTRLTVT.

CDR3 loop: CASKGQGARQPQHF. CDR3 DNA sequence: TGTGCCAGCAAGGGACAGGGGGCACGGCAGCCCCAGCATTTT. V gene TRBV6-5 combines with J gene TRBJ1-5; TRBD1 matches 12 bases. Trimming took 7 bases from V and 7 from J; bases not matched to a gene: 5. The CDR3 has 14 residues. The germline gives CDR1 MNHEY, CDR2 SVGAGI.

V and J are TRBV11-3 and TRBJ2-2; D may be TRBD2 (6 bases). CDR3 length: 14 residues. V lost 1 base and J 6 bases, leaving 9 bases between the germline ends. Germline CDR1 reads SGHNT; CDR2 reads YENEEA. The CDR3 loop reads CASSLGGGPGELFF. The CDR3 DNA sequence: TGTGCCAGCAGCTTAGGAGGAGGGCCCGGGGAGCTGTTTTTT.

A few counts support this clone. For the CDR3, the DNA is TGTGCCAGCAGCCAGTGGGGAGGAGCGAAATCTAATGAAAAACTGTTTTTT. This sequence encodes CASSQWGGAKSNEKLFF. The chain links TRBV3-1 (or the pseudogene TRBV3-2) to TRBJ1-4; D is undetermined. CDR3 size: 17 residues. Germline CDR1 and CDR2: LGHDT and YNNKEL (reference sequence). V was clipped by 3 bases and J by 3 bases, with 17 bases between them.

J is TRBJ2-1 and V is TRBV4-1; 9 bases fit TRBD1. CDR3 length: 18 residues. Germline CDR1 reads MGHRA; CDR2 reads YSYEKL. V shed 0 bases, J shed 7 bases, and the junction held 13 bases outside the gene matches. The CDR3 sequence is CASSQESRDRVGSNEQFF. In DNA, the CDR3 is TGCGCCAGCAGCCAAGAGTCCCGGGACAGGGTGGGGTCAAATGAGCAGTTCTTC.

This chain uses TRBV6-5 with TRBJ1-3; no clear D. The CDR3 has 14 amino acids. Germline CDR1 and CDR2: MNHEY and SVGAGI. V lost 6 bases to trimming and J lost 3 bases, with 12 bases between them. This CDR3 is CASSPSGVGNTIYF. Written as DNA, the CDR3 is TGTGCCAGCAGCCCATCCGGGGTTGGAAACACCATATATTTT.

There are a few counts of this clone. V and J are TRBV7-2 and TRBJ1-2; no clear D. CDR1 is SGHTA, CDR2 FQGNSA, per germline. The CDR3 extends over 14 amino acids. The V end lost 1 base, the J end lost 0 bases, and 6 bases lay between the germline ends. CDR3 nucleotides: TGTGCCAGCAGCTTAGTCGGGGCTAACTATGGCTACACCTTC. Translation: CASSLVGANYGYTF.

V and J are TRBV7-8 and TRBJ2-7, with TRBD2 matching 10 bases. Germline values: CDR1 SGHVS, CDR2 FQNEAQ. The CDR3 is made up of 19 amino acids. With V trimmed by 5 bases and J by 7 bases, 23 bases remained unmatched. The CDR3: CASSREVAGGRWGFGEQYF. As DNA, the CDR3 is TGTGCCAGCAGCAGAGAAGTAGCGGGGGGCCGTTGGGGATTTGGAGAGCAGTACTTC.

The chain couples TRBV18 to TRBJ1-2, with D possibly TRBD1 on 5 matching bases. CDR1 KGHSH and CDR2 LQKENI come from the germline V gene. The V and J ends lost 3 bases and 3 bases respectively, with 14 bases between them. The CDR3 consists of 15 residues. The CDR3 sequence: CASSPTVRGDYGYTF. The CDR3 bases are TGTGCCAGCTCACCTACAGTGCGGGGGGACTATGGCTACACCTTC.

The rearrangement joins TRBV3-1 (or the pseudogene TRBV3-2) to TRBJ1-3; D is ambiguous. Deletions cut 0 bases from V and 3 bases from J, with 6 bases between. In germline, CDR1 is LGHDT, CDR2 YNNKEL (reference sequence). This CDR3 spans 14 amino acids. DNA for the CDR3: TGTGCCAGCAGCCAAGAGGGCCTTGGAAACACCATATATTTT. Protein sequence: CASSQEGLGNTIYF.

The CDR3 loop reads CASSAITGTGGGRPQHF. As DNA, the CDR3 is TGTGCCAGCAGTGCTATAACCGGGACAGGGGGCGGGCGGCCCCAGCATTTT. The chain recombines TRBV6-1 with TRBJ1-5, with TRBD1 matching over 12 bases. CDR3 length: 17 residues. Germline V CDR1 and CDR2: MNHNS, SASEGT. After removal of 4 bases from V and 9 bases from J, the junction contained 13 bases not matched to a gene.

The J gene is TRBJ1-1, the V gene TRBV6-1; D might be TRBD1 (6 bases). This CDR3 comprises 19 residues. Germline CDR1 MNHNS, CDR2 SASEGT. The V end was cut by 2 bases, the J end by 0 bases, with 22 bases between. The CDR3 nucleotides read TGTGCCAGCAGTGAACTCCGAGAAGTGGGCAGGGGTCTGAACACTGAAGCTTTCTTT. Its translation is CASSELREVGRGLNTEAFF.

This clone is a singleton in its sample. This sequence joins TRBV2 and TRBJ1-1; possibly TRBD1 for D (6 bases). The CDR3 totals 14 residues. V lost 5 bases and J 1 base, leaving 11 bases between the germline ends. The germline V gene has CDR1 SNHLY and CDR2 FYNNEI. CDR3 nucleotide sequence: TGTGCCAGCAGTCTAGGGGGTGCGAACACTGAAGCTTTCTTT. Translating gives CASSLGGANTEAFF.

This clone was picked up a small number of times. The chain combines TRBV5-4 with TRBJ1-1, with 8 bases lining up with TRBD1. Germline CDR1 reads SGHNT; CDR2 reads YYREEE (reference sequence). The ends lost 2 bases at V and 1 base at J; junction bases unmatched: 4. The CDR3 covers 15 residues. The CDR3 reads CASSFGTGQNTEAFF. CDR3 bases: TGTGCCAGCAGCTTCGGGACAGGACAGAACACTGAAGCTTTCTTT. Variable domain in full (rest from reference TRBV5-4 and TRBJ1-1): ETGVTQSPTHLIKTRGQQVTLRCSSQSGHNTVSWYQQALGQGPQFIFQYYREEENGRGNFPPRFSGLQFPNYSSELNVNALELDDSALYLCASSFGTGQNTEAFFGQGTRLTVV.

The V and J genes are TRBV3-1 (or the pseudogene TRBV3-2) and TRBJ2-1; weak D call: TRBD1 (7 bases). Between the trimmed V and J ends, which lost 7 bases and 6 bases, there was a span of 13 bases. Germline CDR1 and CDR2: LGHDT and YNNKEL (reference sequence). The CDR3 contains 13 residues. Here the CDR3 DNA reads TGTGCCAGCAACCGTCAGGGGGGCAATGAGCAGTTCTTC. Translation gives CASNRQGGNEQFF.

CDR3 DNA: TGTGCCTGGAGTGTACAGGGTAGAAGGGCTAACTATGGCTACACCTTC. Its translation: CAWSVQGRRANYGYTF. The V and J genes are TRBV30 and TRBJ1-2; D possibly corresponds to TRBD1 (6 bases). The CDR3 totals 16 residues. Germline V lookup: CDR1 GTSNPN, CDR2 SVGIG (reference sequence). The ends were cut back, 0 bases at V and 0 bases at J, with 14 bases in the middle.

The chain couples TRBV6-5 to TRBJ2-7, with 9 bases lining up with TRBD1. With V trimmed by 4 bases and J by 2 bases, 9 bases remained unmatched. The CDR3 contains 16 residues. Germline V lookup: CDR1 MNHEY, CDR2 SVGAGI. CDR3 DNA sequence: TGTGCCAGCAGTTTGTGGGGACAGGGAAGCACCTACGAGCAGTACTTC. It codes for CASSLWGQGSTYEQYF.

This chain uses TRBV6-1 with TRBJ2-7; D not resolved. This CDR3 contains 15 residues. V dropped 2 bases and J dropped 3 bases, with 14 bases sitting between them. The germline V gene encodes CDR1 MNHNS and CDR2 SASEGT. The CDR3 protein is CASSEFDDRSYEQYF. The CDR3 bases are TGTGCCAGCAGTGAATTCGACGATAGGAGCTACGAGCAGTACTTC.

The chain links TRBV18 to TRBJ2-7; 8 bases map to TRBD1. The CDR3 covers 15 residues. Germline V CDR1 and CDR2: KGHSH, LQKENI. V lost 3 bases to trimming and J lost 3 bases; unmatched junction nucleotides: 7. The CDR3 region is CASSPTGQGFYEQYF. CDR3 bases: TGTGCCAGCTCACCCACCGGACAGGGCTTCTACGAGCAGTACTTC. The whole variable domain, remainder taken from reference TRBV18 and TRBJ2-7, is NAGVMQNPRHLVRRRGQEARLRCSPMKGHSHVYWYRQLPEEGLKFMVYLQKENIIDESGMPKERFSAEFPKEGPSILRIQQVVRGDSAAYFCASSPTGQGFYEQYFGPGTRLTVT.

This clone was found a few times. CDR3 sequence (DNA): TGCGCCAGCAGCCAAGTTTTCCCCGCAGATACGCAGTATTTT. The encoded protein is CASSQVFPADTQYF. This chain links TRBV4-3 with TRBJ2-3; D is undetermined. This CDR3 has 14 residues. V was pared by 1 base and J by 4 bases, with 9 bases between. CDR1 is LGHNA, CDR2 YSLEER, per germline.

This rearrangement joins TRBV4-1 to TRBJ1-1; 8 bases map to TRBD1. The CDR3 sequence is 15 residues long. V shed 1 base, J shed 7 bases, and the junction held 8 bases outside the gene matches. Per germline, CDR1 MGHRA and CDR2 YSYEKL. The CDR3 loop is CASSQVDRAWGEAFF. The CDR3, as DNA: TGCGCCAGCAGCCAAGTGGACAGGGCCTGGGGTGAAGCTTTCTTT.

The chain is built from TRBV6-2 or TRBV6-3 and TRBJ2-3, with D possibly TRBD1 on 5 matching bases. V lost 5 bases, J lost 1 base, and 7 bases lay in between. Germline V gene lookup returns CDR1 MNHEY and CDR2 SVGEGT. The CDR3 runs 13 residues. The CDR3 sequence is CASSRGGTDTQYF. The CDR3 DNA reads TGTGCCAGCAGTAGGGGTGGCACAGATACGCAGTATTTT.

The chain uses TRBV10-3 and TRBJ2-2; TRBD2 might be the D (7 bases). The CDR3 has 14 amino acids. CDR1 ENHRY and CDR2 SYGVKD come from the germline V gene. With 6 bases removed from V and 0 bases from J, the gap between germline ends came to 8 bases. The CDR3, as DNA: TGTGCCATCAGGGGGGGGCCGAACACCGGGGAGCTGTTTTTT. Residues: CAIRGGPNTGELFF.

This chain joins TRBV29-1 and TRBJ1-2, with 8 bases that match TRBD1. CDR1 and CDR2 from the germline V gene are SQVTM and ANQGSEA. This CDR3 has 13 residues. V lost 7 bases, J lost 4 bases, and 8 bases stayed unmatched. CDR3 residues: CSGKQGDGYGYTF. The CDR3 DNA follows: TGCAGCGGGAAACAGGGGGACGGCTATGGCTACACCTTC. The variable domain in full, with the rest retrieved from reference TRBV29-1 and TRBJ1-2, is SAVISQKPSRDICQRGTSLTIQCQVDSQVTMMFWYRQQPGQSLTLIATANQGSEATYESGFVIDKFPISRPNLTFSTLTVSNMSPEDSSIYLCSGKQGDGYGYTFGSGTRLTVV.

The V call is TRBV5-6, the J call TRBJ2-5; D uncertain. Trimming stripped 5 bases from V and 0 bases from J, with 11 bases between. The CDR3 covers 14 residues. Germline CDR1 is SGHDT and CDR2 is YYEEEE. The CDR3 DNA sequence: TGTGCCAGCAGTTTCACACCATACCAAGAGACCCAGTACTTC. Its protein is CASSFTPYQETQYF.

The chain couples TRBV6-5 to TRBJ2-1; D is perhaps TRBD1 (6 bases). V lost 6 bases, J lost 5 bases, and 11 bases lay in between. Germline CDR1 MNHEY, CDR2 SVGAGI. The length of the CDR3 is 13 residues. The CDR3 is CASRLQGNNEQFF. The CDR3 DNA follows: TGTGCCAGCAGGCTACAGGGTAACAATGAGCAGTTCTTC.

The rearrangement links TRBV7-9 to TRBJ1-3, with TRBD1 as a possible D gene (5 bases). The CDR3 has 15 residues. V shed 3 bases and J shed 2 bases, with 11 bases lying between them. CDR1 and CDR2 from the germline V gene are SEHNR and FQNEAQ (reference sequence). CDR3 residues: CASSFATAPGNTIYF. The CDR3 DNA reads TGTGCCAGCAGCTTCGCGACAGCCCCTGGAAACACCATATATTTT.

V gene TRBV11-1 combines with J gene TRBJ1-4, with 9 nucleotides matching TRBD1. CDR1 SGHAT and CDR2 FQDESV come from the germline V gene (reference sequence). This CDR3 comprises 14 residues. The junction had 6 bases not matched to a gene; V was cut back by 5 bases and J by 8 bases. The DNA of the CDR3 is TGTGCCAGCAGCCCGGGACAGGGAGGAGAAAAACTGTTTTTT. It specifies CASSPGQGGEKLFF.